The present T cell receptor beta chain was sequenced within a study of T cells in Graves' hyperthyroidism and ophthalmopathy. For the diagnoses, clinical symptoms, serum thyroxine and TRAb, thyroid ultrasound and orbital computed tomography were used. This sample holds PBMCs from less than 11 ml fresh peripheral blood. CDR3 length: 14 amino acids. V dropped 7 bases and J dropped 0; count of bases not matched to a gene: 7. Germline V gene data show CDR1 as SGHRS and CDR2 as YFSETQ. This clonotype was observed a few times. There were TCR beta CDR3 regions amplified from RNA transcripts. The HTBI primer set served for first-round RT-PCR of the TCR CDR3. One entry per CDR3 protein results from TCRdb running MiXCR on the multiplex PCR reads. The repertoire includes around 500,000 distinct CDR3 sequences, about 20% of them detected once, and about 49% sits in the top ten.

Specimen: blood. This sequence originates from a woman between 65 and 79 years old with Graves' ophthalmopathy. The rearrangement links TRBV5-1 to TRBJ2-7; 7 nucleotides agree with TRBD1. CDR3 DNA: TGCGCCAGCGCCCTAGACAGGGACTCCTACGAGCAGTACTTC. Protein: CASALDRDSYEQYF.